The 4 T cell receptor beta chains listed next were all sequenced from one sample in a study of blood T cell repertoires in COVID-19. Profiled with immunoSEQ multiplex PCR; TCRdb holds only in-frame clones, not every one. The sample records 100,000 or so clones, roughly nine tenths being singletons. Sequencing input: peripheral blood. The receptors derive from a man younger than 45 in a cohort sampled during active COVID-19.

The V and J genes are TRBV28 and TRBJ1-1, with TRBD1 matching over 9 bases. V gave up 6 bases and J gave up 3 bases; unmatched junction bases: 14. CDR1 and CDR2 (germline): MDHEN, SYDVKM. This CDR3 is 17 amino acids long. The CDR3 DNA follows: TGTGCCAGCAGGTTCGTCACTTCGACAGGGGGGGACACTGAAGCTTTCTTT. Translated, it gives CASRFVTSTGGDTEAFF. Variable domain in full (rest from reference TRBV28 and TRBJ1-1): DVKVTQSSRYLVKRTGEKVFLECVQDMDHENMFWYRQDPGLGLRLIYFSYDVKMKEKGDIPEGYSVSREKKERFSLILESASTNQTSMYLCASRFVTSTGGDTEAFFGQGTRLTVV.

V is TRBV30 and J is TRBJ1-6; the D is unclear. Germline V CDR1 and CDR2: GTSNPN, SVGIG (reference sequence). The CDR3 extends over 12 amino acids. The V end lost 0 bases, the J end lost 15 bases, and 12 bases lay between the germline ends. The CDR3 coding sequence is TGTGCCTGGAGTGTACGGCATAACAGCCTCCACTTT. This codes for CAWSVRHNSLHF. The full variable domain, with the rest looked up from reference TRBV30 and TRBJ1-6, is SQTIHQWPATLVQPVGSPLSLECTVEGTSNPNLYWYRQAAGRGLQLLFYSVGIGQISSEVPQNLSASRPQDRQFILSSKKLLLSDSGFYLCAWSVRHNSLHFGNGTRLTVT.

This clone occurred once. The J gene is TRBJ2-7, the V gene TRBV4-1; 11 bases align to TRBD2. V was pared by 0 bases and J by 2 bases, with 3 bases of the junction left unmatched. This CDR3 contains 16 residues. Per the germline V gene, CDR1 is MGHRA and CDR2 is YSYEKL. The CDR3 DNA follows: TGCGCCAGCAGCCAAGACGTTAGCGGGGGGGCCTACGAGCAGTACTTC. This translates into CASSQDVSGGAYEQYF.

The chain links TRBV28 to TRBJ1-2; 8 positions agree with TRBD1. Germline values: CDR1 MDHEN, CDR2 SYDVKM. The CDR3 has 13 amino acids. Trimming cost V 11 bases and J 8 bases; bases outside gene matches: 13. The CDR3, as DNA: TGTGCCTCTCACAGGGGGACTGTGAAGGGCTACACCTTC. As protein: CASHRGTVKGYTF.